This T cell receptor beta chain stems from a study of CD8 T cells in ankylosing spondylitis. Broader study findings: Reported data indicate significant enrichment of disease-linked clones within matched ankylosing spondylitis synovial fluid. Peripheral blood held disease-linked clones only at relatively low frequency, and these were CD8+. Both synovial fluid and blood in reactive arthritis had previously been reported to carry some motif variants. Among TCR beta sequences, a motif of roughly 8 highly homologous variants appeared characteristic of ankylosing spondylitis blood.

Quantitative 5'-RACE was performed with molecular barcodes, and it yielded the TCR beta libraries. A single record per CDR3 protein comes from TCRdb applying MiXCR to the 5' RACE reads. The sample has about 840,000 distinct CDR3 sequences; roughly 10% are singletons. Losses at the gene ends were 4 bases for V and 1 base for J; bases not matched to a gene: 4. The germline V gene has CDR1 SGHKS and CDR2 YYEKEE (reference sequence). This CDR3 has 15 residues. A word on this clonotype: Its cognate antigen is unknown.

Sequenced: blood, either unsorted or a sorted T cell fraction (not recorded which). The TCR sequence derives from a male donor with ankylosing spondylitis. The chain couples TRBV5-5 to TRBJ2-1; 8 nucleotides agree with TRBD1. The CDR3 region is CASSNRDRSYNEQFF. CDR3 bases: TGTGCCAGCAGCAACCGGGACAGGTCCTACAATGAGCAGTTCTTC.